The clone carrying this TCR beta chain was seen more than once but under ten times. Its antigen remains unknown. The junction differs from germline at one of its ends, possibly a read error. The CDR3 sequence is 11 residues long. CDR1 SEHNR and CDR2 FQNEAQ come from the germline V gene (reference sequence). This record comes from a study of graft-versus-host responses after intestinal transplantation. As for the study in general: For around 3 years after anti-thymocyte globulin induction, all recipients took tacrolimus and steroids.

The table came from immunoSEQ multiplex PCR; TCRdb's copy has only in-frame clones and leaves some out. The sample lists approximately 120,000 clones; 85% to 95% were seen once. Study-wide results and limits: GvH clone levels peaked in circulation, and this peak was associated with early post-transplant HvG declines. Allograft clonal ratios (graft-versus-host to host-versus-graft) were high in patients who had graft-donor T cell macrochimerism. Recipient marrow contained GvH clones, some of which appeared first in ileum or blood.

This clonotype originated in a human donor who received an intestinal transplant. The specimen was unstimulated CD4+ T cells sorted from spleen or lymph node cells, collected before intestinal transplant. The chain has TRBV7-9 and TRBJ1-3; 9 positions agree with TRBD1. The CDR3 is CASSSMDRGSF. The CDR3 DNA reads TGTGCCAGCAGCTCTATGGACAGGGGCTCTTTT.